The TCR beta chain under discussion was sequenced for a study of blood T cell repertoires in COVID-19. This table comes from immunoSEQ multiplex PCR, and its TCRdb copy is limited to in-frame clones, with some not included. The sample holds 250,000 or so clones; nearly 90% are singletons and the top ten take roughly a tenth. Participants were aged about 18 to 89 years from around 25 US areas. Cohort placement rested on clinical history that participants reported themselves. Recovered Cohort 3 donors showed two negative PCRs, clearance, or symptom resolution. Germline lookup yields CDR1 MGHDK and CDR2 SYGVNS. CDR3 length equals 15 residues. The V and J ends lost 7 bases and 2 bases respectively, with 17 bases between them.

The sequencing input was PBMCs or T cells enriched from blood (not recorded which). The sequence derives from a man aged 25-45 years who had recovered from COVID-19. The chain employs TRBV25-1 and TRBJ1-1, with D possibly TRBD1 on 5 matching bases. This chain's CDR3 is CASTLGGGVNTEAFF. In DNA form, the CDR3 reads TGTGCCAGCACCCTCGGCGGGGGGGTAAACACTGAAGCTTTCTTT. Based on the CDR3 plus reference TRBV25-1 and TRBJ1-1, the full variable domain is EADIYQTPRYLVIGTGKKITLECSQTMGHDKMYWYQQDPGMELHLIHYSYGVNSTEKGDLSSESTVSRIRTEHFPLTLESARPSHTSQYLCASTLGGGVNTEAFFGQGTRLTVV.